This entry lists 25 T cell receptor beta chains sequenced from one sample in a study of T cell responses to AZD1222 COVID-19 vaccine. The repertoire was sequenced with immunoSEQ multiplex PCR; TCRdb's copy has only in-frame clones and lacks some. Counted here are around 180,000 clones, about 87% occurring once; the ten biggest clones make up under 3.5%. The sample was peripheral blood, taken on day 0 of MenACWY control vaccination. These receptors all stem from an adult in good health.

This clone appeared once. The chain recombines TRBV6-5 with TRBJ2-1; D tentatively reads TRBD1 or TRBD2 (6 bases each). V dropped 5 bases and J dropped 4 bases, with 15 bases sitting between them. The CDR3 loop spans 15 amino acids. Germline V gene sequence: CDR1 MNHEY, CDR2 SVGAGI. The CDR3, as DNA: TGTGCCAGCAGTCGCGCCCGGGGGCCGTACAATGAGCAGTTCTTC. It translates to CASSRARGPYNEQFF.

The gene calls are TRBV3-1 (or the pseudogene TRBV3-2) and TRBJ2-7; D is tentatively TRBD1 or TRBD2 (5 bases each). Germline CDR1 reads LGHDT; CDR2 reads YNNKEL (reference sequence). This CDR3 comprises 16 residues. V gave up 1 base and J gave up 2 bases, with 15 bases separating them. The CDR3 bases are TGTGCCAGCAGCCAAGTTCCGGGTAAGGGACCCTACGAGCAGTACTTC. This sequence encodes CASSQVPGKGPYEQYF.

The chain uses TRBV4-1 and TRBJ2-3; the D gene is possibly TRBD2 (5 bases). Trimming cost V 3 bases and J 3 bases, with 19 bases left between them. The CDR3 runs 17 residues. Looked up from germline, CDR1 is MGHRA and CDR2 is YSYEKL. The CDR3: CASSHPGREKGTDTQYF. CDR3 nucleotides: TGCGCCAGCAGCCATCCCGGACGGGAAAAAGGGACAGATACGCAGTATTTT.

The CDR3 DNA is TGCGCCAGCAGCTTGGAAGGGGTTTCTATAGCTTTCTTT. This gives the protein CASSLEGVSIAFF. V usage is TRBV5-1 and J usage is TRBJ1-1, with D maybe TRBD1 (5 bases). The CDR3 spans 13 residues. CDR1 SGHRS and CDR2 YFSETQ come from the germline V gene. Trimming took off 0 bases at V and 10 bases at J, with 13 bases between the two ends.

This chain uses TRBV27 with TRBJ1-6; D not resolved. The V gene's germline CDR1 is MNHEY and CDR2 SMNVEV (reference sequence). The CDR3 is 13 amino acids. V was trimmed by 0 bases and J by 14 bases, leaving 11 bases between them. The CDR3, as DNA: TGTGCCAGCAGTTTATCGACGGTATCTTCCCTCCACTTT. This codes for CASSLSTVSSLHF.

This clone has more than one count but fewer than ten. The V gene is TRBV5-1, the J gene TRBJ2-7; D might be TRBD1 (6 bases). Trimming pared 4 bases from V and 2 bases from J, leaving 13 bases between. CDR3 length: 14 residues. Germline lookup yields CDR1 SGHRS and CDR2 YFSETQ. CDR3 coding DNA: TGCGCCAGCAGCCCTTCCACAGGGCCCTACGAGCAGTACTTC. The encoded protein is CASSPSTGPYEQYF.

The V and J genes are TRBV6-5 and TRBJ2-7; D unresolved. The CDR3 runs to 15 residues. The ends were cut back, 6 bases at V and 3 bases at J, with 18 bases in the middle. Germline V CDR1 and CDR2: MNHEY, SVGAGI. The CDR3 reads CASRKTHSGIYEQYF. The DNA for the CDR3 is TGTGCCAGCAGAAAGACACATTCGGGCATCTACGAGCAGTACTTC.

This clone was counted only a few times. The chain joins TRBV21-1 to TRBJ1-4. TRBV21-1 is tagged as a pseudogene. The CDR3 contains 10 residues. The CDR3 sequence is CASKGRKLFF. The CDR3 DNA follows: TGTGCCAGCAAAGGAAGGAAACTGTTTTTT.

J is TRBJ2-2 and V is TRBV10-3; 15 positions agree with TRBD2. This CDR3 contains 18 residues. Germline V gene sequence: CDR1 ENHRY, CDR2 SYGVKD. The V gene end was trimmed by 7 bases and the J gene end by 4 bases; junction bases not matched to a gene: 10. The CDR3 DNA reads TGTGCCATCACTCCCGGACTAGCGGGGGGGCAGGGCACCGGGGAGCTGTTTTTT. Protein: CAITPGLAGGQGTGELFF.

The J gene is TRBJ2-1, the V gene TRBV6-5, with TRBD2 matching over 11 bases. This CDR3 region has 16 residues. Germline assignment: CDR1 MNHEY and CDR2 SVGAGI. Losses at the gene ends were 2 bases for V and 2 bases for J; bases not matched to a gene: 2. CDR3 protein: CASSYRTSGPYNEQFF. The CDR3 nucleotides read TGTGCCAGCAGTTACAGGACTAGCGGGCCCTACAATGAGCAGTTCTTC.

V gene TRBV3-1 (or the pseudogene TRBV3-2) combines with J gene TRBJ2-5; 9 bases agree with TRBD2. This CDR3 comprises 14 residues. With 6 bases clipped from V and 3 bases from J, the junction kept 5 bases outside the gene matches. Germline-derived CDR1 and CDR2 are LGHDT and YNNKEL (reference sequence). CDR3 protein: CASRETSGEETQYF. Here the CDR3 DNA reads TGTGCCAGCAGGGAGACTAGCGGTGAAGAGACCCAGTACTTC.

The chain joins TRBV28 to TRBJ1-1; D is uncertain. Germline V gives CDR1 MDHEN, CDR2 SYDVKM. The CDR3 length is 13 residues. Trimming left V 5 bases short and J 2 bases short, with 9 bases between. As DNA, the CDR3 is TGTGCCAGCAGTGCCGCAGGTAACACTGAAGCTTTCTTT. Translated, it gives CASSAAGNTEAFF.

With regard to this clone: Other DNA sequences in this specimen translate into the identical CDR3. The gene calls are TRBV6-5 and TRBJ1-1; D is unresolved. Germline V gene lookup returns CDR1 MNHEY and CDR2 SVGAGI. The V and J ends lost 6 bases and 3 bases respectively, with 8 bases between them. The length of the CDR3 is 12 residues. The CDR3 protein is CASRTGYTEAFF. The DNA for the CDR3 is TGTGCCAGCAGAACGGGGTACACTGAAGCTTTCTTT.

V usage is TRBV27 and J usage is TRBJ2-3; TRBD1 matches at 9 bases. Germline lookup yields CDR1 MNHEY and CDR2 SMNVEV (reference sequence). The CDR3 spans 15 residues. Losses at the gene ends were 4 bases for V and 8 bases for J; bases not matched to a gene: 10. The CDR3 sequence is CASSSPGQGNVTQYF. The CDR3 nucleotides read TGTGCCAGCAGTTCCCCGGGACAGGGTAATGTTACGCAGTATTTT.

This rearrangement joins TRBV19 to TRBJ1-5; 8 bases line up with TRBD1. Germline loops: CDR1 LNHDA, CDR2 SQIVND (reference sequence). The CDR3 contains 14 residues. Trimming at V came to 6 bases and at J to 7 bases, leaving 8 bases not matched to a gene. Here the CDR3 reads CASRQGAIGQPQHF. As DNA, the CDR3 is TGTGCCAGTAGGCAGGGGGCAATTGGGCAGCCCCAGCATTTT.

The genes are TRBV7-9 and TRBJ2-7; TRBD1 matches at 9 bases. CDR1 is SEHNR and CDR2 is FQNEAQ in the germline V gene (reference sequence). The CDR3 loop spans 15 amino acids. The trim removed 4 bases at V and 5 bases at J, leaving 9 bases unmatched. The CDR3: CASSSVDRGDHEQYF. The CDR3 DNA is TGTGCCAGCAGCTCAGTGGACAGGGGTGACCACGAGCAGTACTTC.

The rearrangement links TRBV4-2 to TRBJ1-6; TRBD1 matches at 7 bases. V dropped 1 base and J dropped 10; count of bases not matched to a gene: 7. Germline CDR1 and CDR2: LGHNA and YNFKEQ. The CDR3 sequence is 15 residues long. The CDR3 DNA sequence: TGTGCCAGCAGCCAAGGAACAGGGGATATCTCACCCCTCCACTTT. Translation gives CASSQGTGDISPLHF.

CDR3 coding DNA: TGTGCCAGTTCAAACCCGACAGGAGCCTCTCCGGACTACGAGCAGTACTTC. Translation gives CASSNPTGASPDYEQYF. V and J are TRBV28 and TRBJ2-7, with TRBD1 as a possible D gene (6 bases). Looked up from germline, CDR1 is MDHEN and CDR2 is SYDVKM. Between the trimmed V and J ends, which lost 9 bases and 3 bases, there was a span of 27 bases. There are 17 residues in the CDR3.

This rearrangement joins TRBV4-2 to TRBJ2-1, with TRBD2 matching 12 bases. CDR1 LGHNA and CDR2 YNFKEQ come from the germline V gene. Trimming cost V 1 base and J 9 bases; bases outside gene matches: 4. The CDR3 length is 15 residues. The CDR3 sequence is CASSQGLAGVFEQFF. The CDR3 DNA reads as TGTGCCAGCAGCCAAGGACTAGCGGGAGTGTTTGAGCAGTTCTTC.

The chain joins TRBV6-5 to TRBJ2-7; D not certain. Germline CDR1 MNHEY, CDR2 SVGAGI. The length of the CDR3 is 14 residues. With 0 bases removed from V and 6 bases from J, the gap between germline ends came to 12 bases. The CDR3: CASSYSGQLGEQYF. The CDR3 nucleotides read TGTGCCAGCAGTTACTCAGGGCAATTAGGCGAGCAGTACTTC.

This chain uses TRBV6-5 with TRBJ2-3, with D unclear. This CDR3 region has 12 residues. Germline V gene sequence: CDR1 MNHEY, CDR2 SVGAGI. The V end lost 7 bases, the J end lost 5 bases, and 10 bases lay between the germline ends. The CDR3 nucleotides are TGTGCCAGCACGCAGCTGAGAGATACGCAGTATTTT. Amino acid sequence: CASTQLRDTQYF.

The chain links TRBV19 to TRBJ1-3; 8 nucleotides align to TRBD1. The CDR3 contains 15 residues. With V trimmed by 6 bases and J by 0 bases, 4 bases remained unmatched. Per germline, CDR1 LNHDA and CDR2 SQIVND (reference sequence). This CDR3 reads CASRGQDFSGNTIYF. CDR3 bases: TGTGCCAGTAGGGGACAGGACTTCTCTGGAAACACCATATATTTT.

Of note for this clone: This CDR3 fails to terminate in the conserved phenylalanine or tryptophan, so it likely reflects a read error. The limits of the CDR3 on the DNA are not certain, so only TCRdb's listed CDR3 is given. The V gene is TRBV10-1, the J gene TRBJ2-3; no check of the table's D call, TRBD2, against the DNA was made. The CDR3 length equals 8 residues, ends included. From germline, CDR1 is WNHNN and CDR2 SYGVQD (reference sequence). This CDR3 is CASSEWRR.

The rearrangement joins TRBV19 to TRBJ1-3; 8 bases line up with TRBD1. The CDR3 runs 17 residues. Germline trimming cut 9 bases from V and 0 bases from J; bases unmatched to any gene: 13. Germline V gives CDR1 LNHDA, CDR2 SQIVND (reference sequence). Here the CDR3 DNA reads TGTGCCAGCGAACCCCAGGGGGCGCGCGGCTCTGGAAACACCATATATTTT. This translates into CASEPQGARGSGNTIYF.

The V and J genes are TRBV9 and TRBJ2-1; weak D call: TRBD2 (6 bases). The CDR3 covers 16 residues. Germline CDR1 reads SGDLS; CDR2 reads YYNGEE. V gave up 2 bases and J gave up 0 bases, with 12 bases separating them. This CDR3 is CASSVLADTSYNEQFF. The CDR3 bases are TGTGCCAGCAGCGTTTTAGCGGACACCTCCTACAATGAGCAGTTCTTC.